Presented here are 3 T cell receptor beta chains from one specimen sequenced in a study of cytomegalovirus exposure and HLA in healthy donors. The PCR employed 60 Vbeta primers together with 13 Jbeta primers. TCRdb's copy holds only in-frame clones and misses some; the assay was immunoSEQ multiplex PCR. The sample has about 120,000 clones, roughly 76% seen once; the top ten hold around 15%. Sequenced: PBMCs. The receptors originated from a man aged 45 to 65 in good health and CMV-seropositive.

This clone was found once. The chain employs TRBV29-1 and TRBJ1-5; the D gene is possibly TRBD1 (6 bases). This CDR3 spans 11 amino acids. Germline CDR1 reads SQVTM; CDR2 reads ANQGSEA. CDR3 bases: TGCAGGGACAGTAGCAATCAGCCCCAGCATTTT. As protein: CRDSSNQPQHF.

The V call is TRBV28, the J call TRBJ1-1, with D tentatively TRBD1 (5 bases). This CDR3 has 15 residues. Germline lookup yields CDR1 MDHEN and CDR2 SYDVKM. V dropped 4 bases and J dropped 5 bases, with 17 bases sitting between them. The CDR3 nucleotides read TGTGCCAGCAGTTCCCCTATTCGGGGGGGAACTGAAGCTTTCTTT. Its translation is CASSSPIRGGTEAFF.

This chain uses TRBV6-1 with TRBJ2-7; the match to TRBD1 covers 7 bases. The V and J ends lost 6 bases and 2 bases, in that order; junction bases with no gene match: 1. Germline-derived CDR1 and CDR2 are MNHNS and SASEGT. This CDR3 has 12 residues. DNA of the CDR3: TGTGCCAGCAGGGGGACAGCCTACGAGCAGTACTTC. Amino acid sequence: CASRGTAYEQYF.